This T cell receptor (beta chain) was profiled in a study of control samples from healthy donors and cancer patients. Here immunoSEQ multiplex PCR was the method, and the copy in TCRdb shows in-frame clones only, minus some. The sample carries about 170,000 clones, more than 90% recorded once. V was pared by 5 bases and J by 5 bases, with 18 bases between. The CDR3 length is 15 residues. Germline assignment: CDR1 SGHAT and CDR2 FQNNGV. The receptor was isolated from a woman aged 35 to 49 in good health. Sequencing used blood. The V gene is TRBV11-2, the J gene TRBJ1-1, with a possible D match to TRBD1 (6 bases). The CDR3 spells CASSAAADSNTEAFF. The CDR3 DNA reads TGTGCCAGCAGCGCCGCCGCGGACAGTAATACTGAAGCTTTCTTT.